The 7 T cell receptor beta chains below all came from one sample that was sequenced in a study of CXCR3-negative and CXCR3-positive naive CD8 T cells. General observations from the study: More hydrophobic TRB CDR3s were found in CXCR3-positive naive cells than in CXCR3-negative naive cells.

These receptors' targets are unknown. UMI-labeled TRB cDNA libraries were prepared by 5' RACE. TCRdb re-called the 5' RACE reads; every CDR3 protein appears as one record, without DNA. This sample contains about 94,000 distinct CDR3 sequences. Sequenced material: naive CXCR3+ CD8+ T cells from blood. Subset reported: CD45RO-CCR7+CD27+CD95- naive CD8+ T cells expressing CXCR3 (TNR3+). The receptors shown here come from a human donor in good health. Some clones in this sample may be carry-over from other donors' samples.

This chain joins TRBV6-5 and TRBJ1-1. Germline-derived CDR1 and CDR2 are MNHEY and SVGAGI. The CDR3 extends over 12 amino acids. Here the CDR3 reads CASQGGNSEAFF.

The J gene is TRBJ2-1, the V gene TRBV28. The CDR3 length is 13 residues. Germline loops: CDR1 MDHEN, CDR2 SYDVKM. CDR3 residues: CASSLLRSNEQFF. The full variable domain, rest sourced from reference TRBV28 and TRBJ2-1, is DVKVTQSSRYLVKRTGEKVFLECVQDMDHENMFWYRQDPGLGLRLIYFSYDVKMKEKGDIPEGYSVSREKKERFSLILESASTNQTSMYLCASSLLRSNEQFFGPGTRLTVL.

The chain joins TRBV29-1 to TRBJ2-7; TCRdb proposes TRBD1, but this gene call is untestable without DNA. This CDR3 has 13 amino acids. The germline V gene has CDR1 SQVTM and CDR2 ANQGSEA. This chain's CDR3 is CSVQAGGPYEQYF.

CDR3 residues: CATSAASSYNEQFF. The chain has TRBV24-1 and TRBJ2-1. This CDR3 has 14 amino acids. CDR1 is KGHDR, CDR2 SFDVKD, per germline.

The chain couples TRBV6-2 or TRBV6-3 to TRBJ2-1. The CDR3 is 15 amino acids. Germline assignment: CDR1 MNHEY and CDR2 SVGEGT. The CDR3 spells CASSYTGSSYNEQFF.

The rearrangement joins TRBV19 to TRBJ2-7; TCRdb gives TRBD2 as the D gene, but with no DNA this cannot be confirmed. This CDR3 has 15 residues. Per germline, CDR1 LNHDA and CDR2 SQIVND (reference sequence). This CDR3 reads CASSIGSSGAYEQYF.

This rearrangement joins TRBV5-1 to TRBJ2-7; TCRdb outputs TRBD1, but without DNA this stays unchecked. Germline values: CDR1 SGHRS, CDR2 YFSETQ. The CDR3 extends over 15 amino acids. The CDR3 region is CASSYPGTGTYEQYF.